The sequence of this T cell receptor beta chain was determined in a study of Ad26.COV2.S vaccination and SARS-CoV-2 variants (dated by TCRdb to about 2021). Regarding the study in general: Vaccine-arm donors came from COV1001, a multicentre, randomized, double-blind, placebo-controlled phase I-IIa trial of Ad26.COV2.S in healthy adults. Dosing of Ad26.COV2.S was intramuscular, at either 5x10^10 or 1x10^11 viral particles, delivered as one shot or as two shots spaced 56 days apart. TCRbeta repertoire sequencing served as the tool for gauging how specific and how broad the SARS-CoV-2-reactive T cell receptors were following Ad26.COV2.S vaccination. The TCR-sequenced set comprised roughly 30 samples: approximately 20 Ad26.COV2.S vaccine recipients, 5 placebo recipients and 8 SARS-CoV-2 convalescent individuals. Trial participants were randomized into five groups of five, in which low-dose or high-dose Ad26.COV2.S was given once or twice, or placebo was given on both occasions. Investigators did not know the trial group allocation while performing experiments and assessing outcomes.

For CDR1 and CDR2, the germline V gene lists SGHTA and FQGNSA. The CDR3, from cysteine to phenylalanine, totals 15 residues. The kept DNA is CDR3 alone, 45 bases in frame from the first base. The V end gives up 4 bases and the J end 5 bases, leaving 4 bases in the junction not matched to a gene. What this sample's treatment or condition label stands for: around 19 received Ad26.COV2.S at low or high dose, single or two shots; about 5 received placebo; per-sample allocation not given. Repertoires of vaccine and placebo recipients were sequenced from samples collected on day 63 after the first injection. Cohort 1b enrolled 20 to 30 adults aged 18-55 years at a single site in Boston, USA, between 29 July and 7 August 2020. Ad26.COV2.S consisted of a replication-incompetent adenovirus type 26 vector by which a prefusion-stabilized SARS-CoV-2 spike protein from the original Wuhan strain was expressed.

As regards this clone: Its antigen is currently not known. Base quality data are lacking; no much larger clone is found one base away.

The immunoSEQ Assay was used to sequence TCRbeta CDR3 regions. After extraction, genomic DNA underwent amplification by bias-controlled multiplex PCR, followed by high-throughput sequencing. Per the original workflow: Collapsing and filtering of sequences were performed to quantify the absolute abundance of each unique TCRbeta CDR3 region. T cell fraction was estimated by normalization of TCRbeta template counts to usable DNA, with usable DNA being measured through amplification of reference genes present in all nucleated cells. Repertoire TCRs were annotated as SARS-CoV-2-specific when V gene, CDR3 amino acid sequence and J gene were exactly matched to a known reactive TCR set. MIRA supplied the reference SARS-CoV-2 TCR set, which was filtered for enrichment in COVID-19-positive ImmuneCODE repertoires so that public or cross-reactive TCRs were removed. Using the MIRA antigens, annotated TCRs were further analysed by specific ORF or by position within an ORF. Breadth was defined as annotated unique rearrangements over total unique productive rearrangements; depth was the summed frequency of those rearrangements. TCR breadth was compared between groups using two-sided Wilcoxon rank-sum tests. In TCRdb, the immuneACCESS table is reduced to in-frame sequences with V and J assigned. These tables do not hold every clone; where another copy was compared, an unresolved V gene accounts for under half, and the others remain unexplained. Clonal size and the V and J genes are those of that table, whereas D and trimming came from the DNA. This sample gives roughly 420,000 clones in total; 89% of them show up just once. Approximately 2.5% of the sample is held by the ten biggest clonotypes.

Here is what the overall study found, with its caveats: Substantial breadth of spike-specific CD8+ and CD4+ T cell responses was reported after vaccination. The authors noted that total T cell responses may have been underestimated by the TCR breadth and depth analyses. Higher spike-specific TCR breadth was observed in Ad26.COV2.S recipients than in placebo recipients (P = 0.0014). Comparing responses between vaccine doses or regimens was not something the study was powered to do. Vaccine and placebo recipients had similar non-spike TCR breadth, a finding consistent with the vaccine containing only spike.

The sequenced sample was peripheral blood, obtained in a trial of Ad26.COV2.S vaccine versus placebo. This receptor chain uses TRBV7-2 and TRBJ2-1, with 11 junctional bases fitting TRBD2. The receptor comes from a person between 18 and 65 years old who received the Ad26.COV2.S COVID-19 vaccine or a placebo. The DNA sequence is given as TGTGCCAGCAGCTCGCGACTAGCGGGGAACAATGAGCAGTTCTTC. Translated, it reads CASSSRLAGNNEQFF.